This T cell receptor beta chain was retrieved from a study of blood T cells in healthy people across ages. Trimming took 2 bases from V and 5 from J, leaving 19 bases between them. The CDR3 runs 17 residues. Roughly 9.2 milliliters of peripheral blood were drawn from each donor into EDTA-treated tubes. Study conclusions and caveats: The study found more naive CD4+ cells and higher diversity in long-lived than aged donors.

Of note for this clonotype: What it binds is not known.

Alongside a J-beta primer mix, a sample-barcoded 5' primer served in a second PCR lasting about 7 to 12 cycles. Paired-end reads containing CDR3 totaled no fewer than 3 million for each sample. TCRdb re-called the 5' RACE reads through MiXCR, storing one row per CDR3 protein. The table lists about 840,000 distinct CDR3 sequences, 29% of them singletons, with approximately 10% in the top ten. These data were also reused for a study on T cells of mothers and their children. This second report adds: From each mother came over 10 million TCR beta CDR3 reads, and from each child came some 3.2 million.

V and J are TRBV12-3 or TRBV12-4 and TRBJ1-5; D is perhaps TRBD1 (6 bases). The source material was blood. This TCR derives from a woman between 40 and 55 years old in good health. The CDR3 protein is CASSLRGGSLQDQPQHF. The DNA of the CDR3 is TGTGCCAGCAGTTTAAGGGGGGGCAGCCTCCAAGATCAGCCCCAGCATTTT.